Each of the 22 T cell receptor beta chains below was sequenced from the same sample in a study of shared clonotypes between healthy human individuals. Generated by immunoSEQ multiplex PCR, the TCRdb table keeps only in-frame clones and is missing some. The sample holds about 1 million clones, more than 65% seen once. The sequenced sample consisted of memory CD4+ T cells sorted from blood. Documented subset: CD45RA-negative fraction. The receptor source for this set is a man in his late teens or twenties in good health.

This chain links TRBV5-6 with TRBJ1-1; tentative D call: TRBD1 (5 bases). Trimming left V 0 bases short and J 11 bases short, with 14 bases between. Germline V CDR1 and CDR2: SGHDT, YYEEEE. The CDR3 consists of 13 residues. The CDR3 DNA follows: TGTGCCAGCAGCTTGGCTGGGGGGGGTGAGGCTTTCTTT. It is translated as CASSLAGGGEAFF.

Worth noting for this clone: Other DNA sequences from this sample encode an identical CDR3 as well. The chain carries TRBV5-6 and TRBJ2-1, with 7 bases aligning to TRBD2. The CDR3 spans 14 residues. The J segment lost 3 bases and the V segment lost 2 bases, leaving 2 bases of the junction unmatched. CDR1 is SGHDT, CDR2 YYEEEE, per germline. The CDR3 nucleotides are TGTGCCAGCAGCTTACCGGGGGGCTACAATGAGCAGTTCTTC. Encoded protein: CASSLPGGYNEQFF.

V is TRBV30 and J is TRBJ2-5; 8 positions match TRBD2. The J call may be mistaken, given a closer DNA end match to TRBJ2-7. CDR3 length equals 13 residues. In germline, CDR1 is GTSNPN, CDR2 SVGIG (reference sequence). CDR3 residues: CAWSRGGPYEQYF. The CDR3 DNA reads TGTGCCTGGAGTCGGGGGGGGCCCTACGAGCAGTACTTC.

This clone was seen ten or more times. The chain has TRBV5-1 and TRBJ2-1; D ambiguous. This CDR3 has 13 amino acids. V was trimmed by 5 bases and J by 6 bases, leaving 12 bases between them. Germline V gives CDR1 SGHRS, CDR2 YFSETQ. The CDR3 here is CASRNPGLNEQFF. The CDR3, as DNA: TGCGCCAGCAGGAACCCCGGTCTCAATGAGCAGTTCTTC.

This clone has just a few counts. The CDR3 DNA follows: TGTGCCAGCAGTCCACTCTCCACGGACAGGCAGTACGAGCAGTACTTC. This codes for CASSPLSTDRQYEQYF. The chain links TRBV27 to TRBJ2-7, with 7 bases fitting TRBD1. The V gene's germline CDR1 is MNHEY and CDR2 SMNVEV (reference sequence). There are 16 residues in the CDR3. Trimming cost V 5 bases and J 4 bases; bases outside gene matches: 14.

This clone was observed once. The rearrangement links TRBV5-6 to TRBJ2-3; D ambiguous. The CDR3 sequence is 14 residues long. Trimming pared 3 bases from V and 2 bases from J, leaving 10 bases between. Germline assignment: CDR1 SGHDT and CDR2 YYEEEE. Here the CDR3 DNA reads TGTGCCAGCAGCTCCCTCCAATACACAGATACGCAGTATTTT. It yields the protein CASSSLQYTDTQYF.

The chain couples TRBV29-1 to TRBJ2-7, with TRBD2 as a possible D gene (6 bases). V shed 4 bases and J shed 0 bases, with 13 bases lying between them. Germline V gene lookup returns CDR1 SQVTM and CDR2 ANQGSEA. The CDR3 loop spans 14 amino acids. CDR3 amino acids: CSVVTRLGSYEQYF. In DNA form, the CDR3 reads TGCAGCGTTGTTACCCGACTAGGCTCCTACGAGCAGTACTTC.

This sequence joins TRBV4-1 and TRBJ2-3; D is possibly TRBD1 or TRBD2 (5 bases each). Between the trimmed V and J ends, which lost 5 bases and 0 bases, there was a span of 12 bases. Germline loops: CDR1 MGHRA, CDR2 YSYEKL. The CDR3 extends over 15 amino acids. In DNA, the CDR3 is TGCGCCAGCAGCGTTGGGGGTCCTAGCACAGATACGCAGTATTTT. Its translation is CASSVGGPSTDTQYF.

CDR3 protein: CASSRHKGRTRWVELFF. The CDR3 DNA reads TGTGCCAGCAGCCGTCACAAGGGCAGGACCCGGTGGGTCGAGCTGTTTTTT. The chain carries TRBV21-1 and TRBJ2-2. TRBV21-1 is shown as a pseudogene. The CDR3 is 17 amino acids.

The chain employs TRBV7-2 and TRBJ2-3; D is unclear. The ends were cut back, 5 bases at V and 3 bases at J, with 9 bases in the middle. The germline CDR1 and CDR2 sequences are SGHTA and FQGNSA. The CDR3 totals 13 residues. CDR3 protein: CASSRAPTDTQYF. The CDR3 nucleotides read TGTGCCAGCAGCCGAGCCCCAACAGATACGCAGTATTTT. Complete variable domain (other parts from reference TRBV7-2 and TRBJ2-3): GAGVSQSPSNKVTEKGKDVELRCDPISGHTALYWYRQSLGQGLEFLIYFQGNSAPDKSGLPSDRFSAERTGGSVSTLTIQRTQQEDSAVYLCASSRAPTDTQYFGPGTRLTVL.

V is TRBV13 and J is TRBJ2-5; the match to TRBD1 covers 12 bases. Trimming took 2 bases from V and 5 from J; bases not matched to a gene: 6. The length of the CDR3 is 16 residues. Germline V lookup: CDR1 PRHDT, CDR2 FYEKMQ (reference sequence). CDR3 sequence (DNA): TGTGCCAGCAGCTTATTGGGACAGGGGGCTCGGGAGACCCAGTACTTC. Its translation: CASSLLGQGARETQYF.

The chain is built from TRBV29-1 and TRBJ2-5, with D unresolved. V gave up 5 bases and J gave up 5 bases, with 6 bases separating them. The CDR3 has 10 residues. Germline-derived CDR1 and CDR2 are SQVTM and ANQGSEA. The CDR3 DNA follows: TGCAGCGTTCTCTTTGAGACCCAGTACTTC. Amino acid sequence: CSVLFETQYF.

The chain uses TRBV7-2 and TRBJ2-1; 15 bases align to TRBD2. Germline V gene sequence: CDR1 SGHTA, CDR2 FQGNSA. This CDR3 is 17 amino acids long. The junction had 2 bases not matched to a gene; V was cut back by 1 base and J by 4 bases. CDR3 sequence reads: CASSLVGLAGGYNEQFF. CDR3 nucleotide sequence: TGTGCCAGCAGCTTAGTCGGACTAGCGGGAGGGTACAATGAGCAGTTCTTC. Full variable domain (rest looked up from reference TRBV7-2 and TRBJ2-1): GAGVSQSPSNKVTEKGKDVELRCDPISGHTALYWYRQSLGQGLEFLIYFQGNSAPDKSGLPSDRFSAERTGGSVSTLTIQRTQQEDSAVYLCASSLVGLAGGYNEQFFGPGTRLTVL.

CDR3 bases: TGTGCTAGTGGTTTGTTCTCCCCGCGCACCTTC. Its protein is CASGLFSPRTF. The chain joins TRBV12-5 to TRBJ1-2; D is ambiguous. V shed 2 bases and J shed 13 bases, with 11 bases lying between them. The germline gives CDR1 LGHNT, CDR2 FRNRAP. CDR3 length equals 11 residues.

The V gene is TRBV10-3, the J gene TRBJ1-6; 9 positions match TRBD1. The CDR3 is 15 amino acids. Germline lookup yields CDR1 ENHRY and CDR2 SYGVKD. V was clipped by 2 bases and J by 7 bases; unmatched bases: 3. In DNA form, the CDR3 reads TGTGCCATCAGTGAGGGGGGACAGGGAAATTCACCCCTCCACTTT. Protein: CAISEGGQGNSPLHF.

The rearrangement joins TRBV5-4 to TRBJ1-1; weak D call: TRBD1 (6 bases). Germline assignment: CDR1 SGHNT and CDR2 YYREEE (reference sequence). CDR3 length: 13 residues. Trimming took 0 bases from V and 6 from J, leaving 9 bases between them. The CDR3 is CASSLDRVPEAFF. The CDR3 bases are TGTGCCAGCAGCTTGGACAGGGTCCCTGAAGCTTTCTTT.

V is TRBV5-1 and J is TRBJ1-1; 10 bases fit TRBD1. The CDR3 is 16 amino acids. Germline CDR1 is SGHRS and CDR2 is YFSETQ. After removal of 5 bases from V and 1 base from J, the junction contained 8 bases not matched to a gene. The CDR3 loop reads CASRETGGAGNTEAFF. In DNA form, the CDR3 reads TGCGCCAGCAGGGAGACAGGGGGCGCGGGGAACACTGAAGCTTTCTTT.

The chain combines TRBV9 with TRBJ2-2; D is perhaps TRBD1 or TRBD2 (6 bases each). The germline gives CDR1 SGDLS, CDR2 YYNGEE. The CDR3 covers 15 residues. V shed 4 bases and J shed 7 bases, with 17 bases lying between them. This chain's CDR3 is CASSPQGLTYGELFF. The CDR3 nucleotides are TGTGCCAGCAGCCCACAGGGACTCACATACGGGGAGCTGTTTTTT.

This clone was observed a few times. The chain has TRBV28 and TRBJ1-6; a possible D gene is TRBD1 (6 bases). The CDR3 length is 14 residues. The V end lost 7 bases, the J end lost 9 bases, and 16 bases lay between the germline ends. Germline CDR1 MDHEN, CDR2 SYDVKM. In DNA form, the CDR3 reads TGTGCCAGCACCTTAGGGGGTGCTAGTTCACCCCTCCACTTT. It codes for CASTLGGASSPLHF.

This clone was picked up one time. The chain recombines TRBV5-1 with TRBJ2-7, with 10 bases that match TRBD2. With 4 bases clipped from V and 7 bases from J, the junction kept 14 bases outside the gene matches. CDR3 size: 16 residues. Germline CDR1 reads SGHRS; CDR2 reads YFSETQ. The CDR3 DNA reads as TGCGCCAGCAGCCCCGGATCCAGCGGGGGGGCCCAAGAGCAGTACTTC. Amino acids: CASSPGSSGGAQEQYF. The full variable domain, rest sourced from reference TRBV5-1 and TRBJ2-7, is KAGVTQTPRYLIKTRGQQVTLSCSPISGHRSVSWYQQTPGQGLQFLFEYFSETQRNKGNFPGRFSGRQFSNSRSEMNVSTLELGDSALYLCASSPGSSGGAQEQYFGPGTRLTVT.

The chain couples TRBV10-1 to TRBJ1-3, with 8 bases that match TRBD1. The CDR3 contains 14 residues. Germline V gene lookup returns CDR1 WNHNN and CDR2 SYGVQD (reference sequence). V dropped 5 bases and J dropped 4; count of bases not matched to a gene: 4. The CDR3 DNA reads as TGCGCCAGCAGTCAGGACAGGGCGGGAAACACCATATATTTT. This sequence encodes CASSQDRAGNTIYF.

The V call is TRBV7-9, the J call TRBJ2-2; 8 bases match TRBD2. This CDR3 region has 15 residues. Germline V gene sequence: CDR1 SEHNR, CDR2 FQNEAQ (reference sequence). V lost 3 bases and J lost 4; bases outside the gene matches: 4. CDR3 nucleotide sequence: TGTGCCAGCAGCTTGCGTAGCGGGACCACCGGGGAGCTGTTTTTT. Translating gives CASSLRSGTTGELFF.